These T cell receptor beta chains were read from a single sample in a study of blood T cells in healthy people across ages. TCRdb itself ran the 5' RACE reads through MiXCR, one entry per CDR3 protein. This sample carries under 1,100,000 distinct CDR3 sequences, approximately 25% of them seen once, and the ten largest clones take about 0.72%. In addition, the sample was reused for a study of T cells of mothers and their children.

Sequenced: blood. The source of these receptors is a girl aged 2-10 years in good health. Both conserved end residues are part of each CDR3. A D gene is named only where the DNA matches it firmly. Clone size is given for some rows only: seen once, a few or many times, or a class if the clone is expanded.

d_call j_call clone_size v_call cdr3_nt cdr3_aa
TRBD1 TRBJ2-7 . TRBV20-1 TGCAGTGCTAGAGACGTGACAGGGCTTTTTTCCTACGAGCAGTACTTC CSARDVTGLFSYEQYF
. TRBJ2-5 . TRBV7-2 TGTGCCAGCGGCTCGATTAGCGGATACCAAGAGACCCAGTACTTC CASGSISGYQETQYF
. TRBJ2-3 few TRBV4-3 TGCGCCAGCAGCCAAGATGCCTGGACTCCGTATACGCAGTATTTT CASSQDAWTPYTQYF
TRBD2 TRBJ2-5 few TRBV7-2 TGTGCCAGCAGCTTTTTGCGGGAGTATTTGGAGACCCAGTACTTC CASSFLREYLETQYF
. TRBJ1-1 . TRBV4-2 TGTGCCAGCAGCCCAGGGACTCACGAGAACACTGAAGCTTTCTTT CASSPGTHENTEAFF
. TRBJ1-2 . TRBV20-1 TGCAGTGCTAGACTCACAGGGCGATATGGCTACACCTTC CSARLTGRYGYTF
. TRBJ1-1 few TRBV21-1 TGTGCCAGACGTTGCTGGAACACTGAAGCTTTCTTT CARRCWNTEAFF
TRBD1 TRBJ1-4 few TRBV4-3 TGCGCCAGCAGCCAAGATTCGGGGGGCAGGGGGAACACTAATGAAAAACTGTTTTTT CASSQDSGGRGNTNEKLFF
TRBD1 TRBJ2-3 few TRBV6-1 TGTGCCAGCAGTCGGGACAGGCCAGACACAGATACGCAGTATTTT CASSRDRPDTDTQYF
. TRBJ2-7 few TRBV29-1 TGCAGCGAAACCGAGGACGAGGCTTCCTACGAGCAGTACTTC CSETEDEASYEQYF
TRBD2 TRBJ2-2 few TRBV7-2 TGTGCCAGCAGCTTAGCGCCGGCTAGCGGATACACCGGGGAGCTGTTTTTT CASSLAPASGYTGELFF
. TRBJ2-3 . TRBV9 TGTGCCAGCAGCGCCCGGGCCCCCAGCACAGATACGCAGTATTTT CASSARAPSTDTQYF
TRBD2 TRBJ2-1 few TRBV6-1 TGTGCCAGCAGGCCTTCTAGCGGGAAACGTATCAATGAGCAGTTCTTC CASRPSSGKRINEQFF
. TRBJ1-1 few TRBV7-6 TGTGCCAGCAGCTCGATAGCGAGGGGTGAAGCTTTCTTT CASSSIARGEAFF
TRBD2 TRBJ2-1 few TRBV5-1 TGCGCCAGCAGAGCTAGCGGGTACAATGAGCAGTTCTTC CASRASGYNEQFF
. TRBJ2-1 few TRBV7-3 TGTGCCAGCAGCCCCTCGGACCTTTACAATGAGCAGTTCTTC CASSPSDLYNEQFF
. TRBJ1-2 . TRBV12-3/TRBV12-4 TGTGCCAGCACCATCGGCAGTGGCGATGGCTACACCTTC CASTIGSGDGYTF
TRBD2 TRBJ2-1 . TRBV12-3/TRBV12-4 TGTGCCAGCGGTATGACTAGCGATGACAATGAGCAGTTCTTC CASGMTSDDNEQFF
TRBD2 TRBJ2-7 . TRBV27 TGTGCCAGCAGTTTCGGCGGGAGAGTTTACGAGCAGTACTTC CASSFGGRVYEQYF
. TRBJ1-5 . TRBV24-1 TGTGCCACCAGTGACTCCGTCCAGGGACCTCAGCCCCAGCATTTT CATSDSVQGPQPQHF
TRBD2 TRBJ2-1 . TRBV11-2 TGTGCCAGCAGCCGTACAGCGGGAGACATCTCCTACAATGAGCAGTTCTTC CASSRTAGDISYNEQFF
. TRBJ2-4 few TRBV21-1 TGTGCCAGCAGCTCCCGGACTTTCCGAATAGCCAAAAACATTCAGTACTTC CASSSRTFRIAKNIQYF
. TRBJ2-3 few TRBV29-1 TGCAGCGTTTACCTCCGCGCAGATACGCAGTATTTT CSVYLRADTQYF
. TRBJ2-7 few TRBV29-1 TGCAGCGTTGTTGGGAGGAGGGGGGTCTACGAGCAGTACTTC CSVVGRRGVYEQYF
. TRBJ2-5 . TRBV6-1 TGTGCCAGCAGTGGCGCGAATACCCAGTACTTC CASSGANTQYF
. TRBJ2-1 . TRBV12-5 TGTACTGGCATGCTCCGGGACACCAATGAGCAGTTCTTC CTGMLRDTNEQFF
. TRBJ1-5 few TRBV15 TGTGCCACCAGCAGAATCAATCAGCCCCAGCATTTT CATSRINQPQHF
. TRBJ2-3 few TRBV6-5 TGTGCCAGCAGTTACTCGAATCCGGGAGTCACAGATACGCAGTATTTT CASSYSNPGVTDTQYF
. TRBJ1-1 . TRBV12-3/TRBV12-4 TGTGCCAGCAGTTTGTTGGAATCTGAAGCTTTCTTT CASSLLESEAFF
. TRBJ2-1 . TRBV14 TGTGCCAGCAGCCCGTACGGACCCCTGGATTACAATGAGCAGTTCTTC CASSPYGPLDYNEQFF
TRBD1 TRBJ1-2 once TRBV12-5 TGTGCTAGTGGTTCCGGTCGTGGACAGGGTAACTATGGCTACACCTTC CASGSGRGQGNYGYTF
. TRBJ2-7 . TRBV7-9 TGTGCCAGCAGCCAGGAGGGGGCTAGCGAGCAGTACTTC CASSQEGASEQYF
. TRBJ2-5 few TRBV7-2 TGTGCCAGCAGCTTAAGGGCGGACCGGGAGACCCAGTACTTC CASSLRADRETQYF
. TRBJ2-7 few TRBV12-5 TGTGCTAGTGCCCGGGGAACCTGGACAGAATCCTACGAGCAGTACTTC CASARGTWTESYEQYF
. TRBJ1-2 . TRBV6-5 TGTGCCAGCAGTTACTCCACCCTCTATGGCTACACCTTC CASSYSTLYGYTF
TRBD1 TRBJ2-5 . TRBV7-2 TGTGCCAGCAGCTTAGACGCCGGGACAGGGCGAGAGACCCAGTACTTC CASSLDAGTGRETQYF
TRBD1 TRBJ1-2 few TRBV4-1 TGCGCCAGCAGCCAAGGAACGCCGGGACAGGGACTTCATGGCTACACCTTC CASSQGTPGQGLHGYTF
. TRBJ1-4 . TRBV11-2 TGTGCCAGCAGCTTAGGGATGACAGCCTTAGACGGAAAACTGTTTTTT CASSLGMTALDGKLFF
. TRBJ2-2 . TRBV7-2 TGTGCCAGCAGCGAGGGCGGAGGGGGCACCGGGGAGCTGTTTTTT CASSEGGGGTGELFF
. TRBJ2-4 . TRBV19 TGTGCCAGTAGTATTCGTGGGAACATTCAGTACTTC CASSIRGNIQYF
. TRBJ1-3 . TRBV3-1 TGTGCCAGCAGTTGGGGCTTAACTCCGGGGGACACCATATATTTT CASSWGLTPGDTIYF